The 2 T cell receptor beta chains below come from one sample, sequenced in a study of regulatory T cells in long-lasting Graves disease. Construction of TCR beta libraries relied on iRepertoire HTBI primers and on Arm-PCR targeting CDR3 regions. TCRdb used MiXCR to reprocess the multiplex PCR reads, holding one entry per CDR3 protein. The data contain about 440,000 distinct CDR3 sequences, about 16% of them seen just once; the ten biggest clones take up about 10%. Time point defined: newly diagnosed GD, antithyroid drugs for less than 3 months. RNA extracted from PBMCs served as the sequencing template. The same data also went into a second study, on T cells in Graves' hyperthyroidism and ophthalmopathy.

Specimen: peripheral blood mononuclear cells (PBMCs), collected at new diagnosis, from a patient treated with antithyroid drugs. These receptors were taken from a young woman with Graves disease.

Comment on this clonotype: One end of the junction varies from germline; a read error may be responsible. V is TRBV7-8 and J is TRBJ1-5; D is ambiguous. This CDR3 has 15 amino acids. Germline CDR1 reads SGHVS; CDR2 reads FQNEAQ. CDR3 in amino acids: CASTELEGDNLPQHF. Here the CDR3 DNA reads TGTGCCAGCACCGAATTAGAGGGTGACAATCTGCCCCAGCATTTT.

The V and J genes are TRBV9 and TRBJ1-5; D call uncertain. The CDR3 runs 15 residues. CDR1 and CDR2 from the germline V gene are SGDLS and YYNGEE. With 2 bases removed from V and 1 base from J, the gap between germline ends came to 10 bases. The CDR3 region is CASSVDGLSNQPQHF. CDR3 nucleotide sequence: TGTGCCAGCAGCGTGGATGGGTTGAGCAATCAGCCCCAGCATTTT.